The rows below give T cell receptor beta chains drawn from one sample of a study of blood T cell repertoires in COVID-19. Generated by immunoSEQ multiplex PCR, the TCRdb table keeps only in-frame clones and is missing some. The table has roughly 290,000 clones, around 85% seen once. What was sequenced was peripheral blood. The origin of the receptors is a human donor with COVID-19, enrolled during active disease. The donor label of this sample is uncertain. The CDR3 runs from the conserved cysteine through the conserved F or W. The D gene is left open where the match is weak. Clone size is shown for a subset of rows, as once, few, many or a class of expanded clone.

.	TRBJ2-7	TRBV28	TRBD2	CASRTLLGRGSVEQYF	TGTGCCAGCAGGACCCTCCTGGGGCGGGGGTCGGTTGAGCAGTACTTC
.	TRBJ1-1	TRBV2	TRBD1	CASSQQTGRNTEAFF	TGTGCCAGCAGCCAGCAGACAGGGCGGAACACTGAAGCTTTCTTT
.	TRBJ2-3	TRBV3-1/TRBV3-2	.	CASSPPPGNTQYF	TGTGCCAGCAGCCCACCCCCGGGGAATACGCAGTATTTT
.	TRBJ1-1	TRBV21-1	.	CASSKAGWEVWDTEAFF	TGTGCCAGCAGCAAAGCCGGTTGGGAGGTCTGGGACACTGAAGCTTTCTTT
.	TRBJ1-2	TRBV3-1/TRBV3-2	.	CASSHASASYGYTF	TGTGCCAGCAGCCATGCCAGCGCGAGCTATGGCTACACCTTC
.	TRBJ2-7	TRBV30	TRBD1	CAWSVLGTASSYEQYF	TGTGCCTGGAGTGTACTCGGGACAGCCAGCTCCTACGAGCAGTACTTC
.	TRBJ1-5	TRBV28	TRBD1	CASSLPPDRNNQPQHF	TGTGCCAGCAGTTTACCCCCGGACAGGAACAATCAGCCCCAGCATTTT
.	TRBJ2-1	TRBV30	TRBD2	CAWRKAGGQDEQFF	TGTGCCTGGAGGAAAGCGGGAGGGCAGGATGAGCAGTTCTTC
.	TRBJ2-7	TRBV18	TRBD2	CASSQGLAGRDEQYF	TGTGCCAGCTCACAGGGACTAGCGGGGCGGGACGAGCAGTACTTC
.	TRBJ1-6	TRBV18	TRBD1	CASSRGTGRSSYNSPLHF	TGTGCCAGCTCCCGAGGGACAGGCCGAAGCTCCTATAATTCACCCCTCCACTTT
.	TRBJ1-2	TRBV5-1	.	CASSSGPGNGYTF	TGCGCCAGCAGCTCTGGCCCAGGGAACGGCTACACCTTC
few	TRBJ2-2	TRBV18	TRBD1	CASSPDHRGRSGELFF	TGTGCCAGCTCACCAGACCACAGGGGGCGATCCGGGGAGCTGTTTTTT
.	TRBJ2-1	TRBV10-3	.	CAIGGGLNNEQFF	TGTGCCATCGGGGGCGGCCTGAACAATGAGCAGTTCTTC
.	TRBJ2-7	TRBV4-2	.	CASIPSDYEQYF	TGTGCCAGCATCCCGAGCGACTACGAGCAGTACTTC
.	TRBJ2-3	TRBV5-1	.	CASSLGRGLDTQYF	TGCGCCAGCAGCTTAGGAAGGGGTCTAGATACGCAGTATTTT
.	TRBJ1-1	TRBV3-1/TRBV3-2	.	CASSQVEGNTEAFF	TGTGCCAGCAGCCAAGTAGAGGGGAACACTGAAGCTTTCTTT
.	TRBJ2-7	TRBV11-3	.	CASSPGQLGEQYF	TGTGCCAGCAGCCCAGGACAGCTTGGCGAGCAGTACTTC
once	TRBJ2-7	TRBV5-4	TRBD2	CASSLGLAGEQYF	TGTGCCAGCAGCTTGGGACTAGCGGGCGAGCAGTACTTC
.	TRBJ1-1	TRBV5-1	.	CASSPLDGGTEAFF	TGCGCCAGCAGCCCATTGGACGGAGGCACTGAAGCTTTCTTT
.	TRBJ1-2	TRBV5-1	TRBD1	CASSLTDRNYGYTF	TGCGCCAGCAGCTTGACGGACAGGAACTATGGCTACACCTTC
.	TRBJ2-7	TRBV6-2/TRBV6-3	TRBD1	CASSYSNPGTGVPYEQYF	TGTGCCAGCAGTTACTCGAATCCCGGGACAGGGGTCCCCTACGAGCAGTACTTC
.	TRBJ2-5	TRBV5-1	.	CASSPVLAPQETQYF	TGCGCCAGCAGCCCGGTTCTAGCGCCCCAAGAGACCCAGTACTTC
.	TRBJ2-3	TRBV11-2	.	CASSLVRAPGMDTQYF	TGTGCCAGCAGCTTGGTGAGGGCACCTGGGATGGATACGCAGTATTTT
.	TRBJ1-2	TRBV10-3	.	CASRLSSYGYTF	TGTGCCAGCCGACTGAGCTCCTATGGCTACACCTTC
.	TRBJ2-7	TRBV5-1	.	CASSANGYEQYF	TGCGCCAGCAGCGCGAATGGCTACGAGCAGTACTTC
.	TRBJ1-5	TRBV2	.	CACRRIEGNQPQHF	TGTGCGTGTAGGAGGATTGAGGGCAATCAGCCCCAGCATTTT
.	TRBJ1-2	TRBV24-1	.	CATSDLSEYGYTF	TGTGCCACCAGTGATTTGTCCGAGTATGGCTACACCTTC
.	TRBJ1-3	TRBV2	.	CASKGVVGSGNTIYF	TGTGCCAGCAAAGGGGTGGTGGGCTCTGGAAACACCATATATTTT
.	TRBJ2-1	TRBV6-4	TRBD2	CASSDSTSGRLF	TGTGCCAGCAGTGACTCGACTAGCGGGAGGCTCTTC
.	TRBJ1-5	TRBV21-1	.	CASSKEAGGQPQHF	TGTGCCAGCAGCAAAGAGGCGGGGGGACAGCCCCAGCATTTT
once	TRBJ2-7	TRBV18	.	CASSPSAYTYEQYF	TGTGCCAGCTCACCAAGCGCCTATACCTACGAGCAGTACTTC
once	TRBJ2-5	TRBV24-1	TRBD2	CATSDLSGSNIRETQYF	TGTGCCACCAGTGATTTAAGCGGGAGTAATATAAGAGAGACCCAGTACTTC
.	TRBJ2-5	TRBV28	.	CASSSLQGLRGGIEGETQYF	TGTGCCAGCAGTTCTTTACAGGGGCTTCGAGGCGGGATTGAAGGAGAGACCCAGTACTTC
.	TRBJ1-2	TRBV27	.	CASSLYPGEGGYTF	TGTGCCAGCAGTTTATATCCGGGGGAAGGTGGCTACACCTTC
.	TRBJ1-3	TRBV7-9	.	CASSLEGRTGNTIYF	TGTGCCAGCAGCTTGGAGGGGAGGACAGGAAACACCATATATTTT
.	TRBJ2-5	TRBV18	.	CASSSTRTGETQYF	TGTGCCAGCTCATCCACCAGGACTGGGGAGACCCAGTACTTC
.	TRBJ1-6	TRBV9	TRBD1	CASSGLGTGGNSPLHF	TGTGCCAGCAGCGGGTTAGGGACAGGGGGCAATTCACCCCTCCACTTT
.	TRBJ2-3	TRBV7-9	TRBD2	CASSLAGTSGDSQYF	TGTGCCAGCAGCTTAGCCGGGACTAGCGGGGATTCACAGTATTTT
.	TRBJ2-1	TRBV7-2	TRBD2	CASSLAASGRTTFF	TGTGCCAGCAGCTTAGCGGCTAGCGGCCGTACTACTTTCTTC
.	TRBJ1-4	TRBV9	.	CASSVTDRYNEKLFF	TGTGCCAGCAGCGTAACCGACAGGTATAATGAAAAACTGTTTTTT
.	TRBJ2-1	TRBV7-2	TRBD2	CASSLATSGEKQFF	TGTGCCAGCAGCTTAGCAACTAGCGGGGAGAAGCAGTTCTTC
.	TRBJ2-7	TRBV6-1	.	CASSEEGTPRVEQYF	TGTGCCAGCAGTGAAGAAGGGACTCCCCGTGTGGAGCAGTACTTC
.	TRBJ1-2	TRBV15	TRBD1	CATSRDGRGLDYGYTF	TGTGCCACCAGCAGAGATGGTAGGGGGCTGGACTATGGCTACACCTTC
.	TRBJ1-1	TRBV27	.	CASRTVFGNTEAFF	TGTGCCAGCAGAACAGTATTCGGGAACACTGAAGCTTTCTTT
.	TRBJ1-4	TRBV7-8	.	CASSLIPPPNEKLFF	TGTGCCAGCAGCTTAATTCCCCCTCCGAATGAAAAACTGTTTTTT
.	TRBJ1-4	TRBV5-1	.	CASSFTANEKLFF	TGCGCCAGCAGCTTTACAGCTAATGAAAAACTGTTTTTT
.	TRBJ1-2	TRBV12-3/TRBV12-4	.	CASSLVRGYTF	TGTGCCAGCAGTTTGGTGCGTGGCTACACCTTC
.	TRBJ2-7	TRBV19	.	CATSRAGGRAYEQYF	TGTGCCACTTCACGGGCTGGTGGGCGGGCGTACGAGCAGTACTTC
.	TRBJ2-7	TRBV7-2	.	CASSLQASVTYEQYF	TGTGCCAGCAGCTTACAGGCTAGCGTGACCTACGAGCAGTACTTC
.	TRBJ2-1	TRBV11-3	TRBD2	CASSRTSFNEQFF	TGTGCCAGCAGCAGGACTAGTTTTAATGAGCAGTTCTTC
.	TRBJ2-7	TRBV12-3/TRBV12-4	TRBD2	CASRASGEDEQYF	TGTGCCAGCAGGGCTAGCGGAGAAGACGAGCAGTACTTC